This T cell receptor (beta chain) appears in the sequencing data of a study of blood T cell repertoires in COVID-19. Study background: Acute-phase and convalescent COVID-19 samples originated in the United States, Italy and Spain. In each case, the material was cDNA or gDNA derived from T cells, B-cell-depleted T cells, or PBMCs.

Trimming removed 1 base from V and 0 bases from J, with 16 bases in between. Germline values: CDR1 SGHAT, CDR2 FQNNGV. The CDR3 spans 19 residues. In the authors' workflow: Nucleated cell number was recorded as an estimate derived from reference gene primer amplification. The protocol was immunoSEQ multiplex PCR, while the TCRdb copy is restricted to in-frame clones and leaves out a portion. V and J calls plus clone size are reproduced from that table; the DNA served to infer D and trimming. Here the sample spans some 150,000 clones, over 80% being singletons. The receptor's source is a human donor in a cohort sampled during active COVID-19. Material: peripheral blood. V and J are TRBV11-2 and TRBJ2-6; D might be TRBD2 (5 bases). CDR3 nucleotides: TGTGCCAGCAGCTTAGTAGGCCAGGTCGGACTCTCTGGGGCCAACGTCCTGACTTTC. It is translated as CASSLVGQVGLSGANVLTF.